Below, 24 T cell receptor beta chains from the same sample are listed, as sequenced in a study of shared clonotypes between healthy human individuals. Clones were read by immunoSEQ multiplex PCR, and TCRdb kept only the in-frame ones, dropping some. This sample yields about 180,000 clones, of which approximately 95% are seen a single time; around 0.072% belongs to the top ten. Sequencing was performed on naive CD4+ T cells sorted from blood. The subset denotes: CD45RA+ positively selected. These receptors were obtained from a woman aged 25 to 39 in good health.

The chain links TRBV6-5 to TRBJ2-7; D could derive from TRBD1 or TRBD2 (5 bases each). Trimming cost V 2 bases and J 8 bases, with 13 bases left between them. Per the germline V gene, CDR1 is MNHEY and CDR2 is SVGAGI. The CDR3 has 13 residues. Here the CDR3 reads CASSYVTAEKQYF. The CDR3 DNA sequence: TGTGCCAGCAGTTACGTGACAGCGGAGAAGCAGTACTTC.

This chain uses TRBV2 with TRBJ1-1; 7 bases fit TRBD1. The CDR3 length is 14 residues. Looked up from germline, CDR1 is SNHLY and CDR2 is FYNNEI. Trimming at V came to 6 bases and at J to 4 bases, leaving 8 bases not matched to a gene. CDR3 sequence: CASRLTGKGTEAFF. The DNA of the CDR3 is TGTGCCAGCAGGCTGACAGGGAAGGGCACTGAAGCTTTCTTT.

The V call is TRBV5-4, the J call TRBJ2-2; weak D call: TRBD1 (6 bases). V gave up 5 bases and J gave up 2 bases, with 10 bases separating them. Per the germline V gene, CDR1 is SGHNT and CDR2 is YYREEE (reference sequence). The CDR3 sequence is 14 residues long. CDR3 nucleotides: TGTGCCAGCAGGATACAGGGAAACACCGGGGAGCTGTTTTTT. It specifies CASRIQGNTGELFF.

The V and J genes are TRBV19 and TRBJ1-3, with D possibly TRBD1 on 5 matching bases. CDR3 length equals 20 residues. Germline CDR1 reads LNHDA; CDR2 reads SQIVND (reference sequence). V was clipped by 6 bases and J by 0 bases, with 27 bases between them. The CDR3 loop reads CASRVWGVGRGGNSGNTIYF. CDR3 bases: TGTGCCAGTAGAGTATGGGGGGTTGGACGAGGCGGCAACTCTGGAAACACCATATATTTT.

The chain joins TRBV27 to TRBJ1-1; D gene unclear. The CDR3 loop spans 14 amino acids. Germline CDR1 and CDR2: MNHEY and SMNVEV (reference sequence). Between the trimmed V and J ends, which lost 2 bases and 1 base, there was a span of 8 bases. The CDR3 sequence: CASSLREGNTEAFF. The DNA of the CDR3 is TGTGCCAGCAGTTTAAGGGAGGGGAACACTGAAGCTTTCTTT.

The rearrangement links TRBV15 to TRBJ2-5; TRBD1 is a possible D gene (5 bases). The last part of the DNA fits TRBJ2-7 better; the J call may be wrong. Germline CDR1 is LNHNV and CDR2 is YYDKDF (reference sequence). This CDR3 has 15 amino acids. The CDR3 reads CATSRVQGSSYEQYF. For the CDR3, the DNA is TGTGCCACCAGCAGAGTGCAGGGCAGCTCCTACGAGCAGTACTTC.

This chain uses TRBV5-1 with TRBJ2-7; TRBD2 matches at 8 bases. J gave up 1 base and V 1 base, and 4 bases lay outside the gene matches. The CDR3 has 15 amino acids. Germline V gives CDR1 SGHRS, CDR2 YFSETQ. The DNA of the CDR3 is TGCGCCAGCAGCTTGATTAGCGGGAATTCCTACGAGCAGTACTTC. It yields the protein CASSLISGNSYEQYF.

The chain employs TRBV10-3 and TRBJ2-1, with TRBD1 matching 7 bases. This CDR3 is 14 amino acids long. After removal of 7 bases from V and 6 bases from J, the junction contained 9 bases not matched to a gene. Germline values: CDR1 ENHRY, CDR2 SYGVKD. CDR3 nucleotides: TGTGCCATCAATGACAGGGACCGGAGCAATGAGCAGTTCTTC. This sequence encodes CAINDRDRSNEQFF.

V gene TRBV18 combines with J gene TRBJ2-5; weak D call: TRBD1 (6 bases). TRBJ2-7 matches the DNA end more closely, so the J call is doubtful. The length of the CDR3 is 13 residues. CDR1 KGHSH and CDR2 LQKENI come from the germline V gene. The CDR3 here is CASSPGQVGEQYF. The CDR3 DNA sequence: TGTGCCAGCTCACCGGGACAAGTTGGCGAGCAGTACTTC.

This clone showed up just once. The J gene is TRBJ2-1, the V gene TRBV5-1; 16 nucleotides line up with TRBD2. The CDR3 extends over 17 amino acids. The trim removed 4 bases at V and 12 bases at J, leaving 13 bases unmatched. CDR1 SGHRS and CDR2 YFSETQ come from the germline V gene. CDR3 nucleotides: TGCGCCAGCAGCATCTCCGGGACTAGCGGGAGGGCCGTCCGGCAGTTCTTC. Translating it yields CASSISGTSGRAVRQFF.

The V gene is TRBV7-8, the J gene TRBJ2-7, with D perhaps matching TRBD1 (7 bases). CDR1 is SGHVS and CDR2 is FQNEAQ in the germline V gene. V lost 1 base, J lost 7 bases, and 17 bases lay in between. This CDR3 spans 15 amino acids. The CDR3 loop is CASSLGWDSGLEQYF. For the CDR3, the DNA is TGTGCCAGCAGCTTAGGTTGGGACAGCGGGCTGGAGCAGTACTTC.

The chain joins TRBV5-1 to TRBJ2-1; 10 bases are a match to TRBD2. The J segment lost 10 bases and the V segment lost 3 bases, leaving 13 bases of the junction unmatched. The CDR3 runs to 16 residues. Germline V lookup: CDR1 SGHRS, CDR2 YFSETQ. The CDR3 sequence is CASSSMASGSFSEQFF. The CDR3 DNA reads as TGCGCCAGCAGCTCTATGGCTAGCGGGAGCTTCAGCGAGCAGTTCTTC.

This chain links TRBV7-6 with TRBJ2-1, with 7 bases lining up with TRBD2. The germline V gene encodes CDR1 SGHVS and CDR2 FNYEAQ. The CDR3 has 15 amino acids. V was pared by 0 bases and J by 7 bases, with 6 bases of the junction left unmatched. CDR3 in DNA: TGTGCCAGCAGCTTAGCCGCCGGGACTAAAAATGAGCAGTTCTTC. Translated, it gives CASSLAAGTKNEQFF.

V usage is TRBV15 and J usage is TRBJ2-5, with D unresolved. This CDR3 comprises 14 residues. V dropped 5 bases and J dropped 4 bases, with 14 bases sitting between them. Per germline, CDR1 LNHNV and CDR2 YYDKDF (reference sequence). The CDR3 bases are TGTGCCACCAGCGCCGGGCTATTTGCAGAGACCCAGTACTTC. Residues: CATSAGLFAETQYF.

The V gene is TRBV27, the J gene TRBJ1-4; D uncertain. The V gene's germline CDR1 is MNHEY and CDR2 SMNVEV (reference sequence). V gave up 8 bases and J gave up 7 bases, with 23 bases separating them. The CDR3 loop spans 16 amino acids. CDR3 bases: TGTGCCAGCGCCCTAGGTGGGAGGCGTCTGAGTGAAAAACTGTTTTTT. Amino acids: CASALGGRRLSEKLFF.

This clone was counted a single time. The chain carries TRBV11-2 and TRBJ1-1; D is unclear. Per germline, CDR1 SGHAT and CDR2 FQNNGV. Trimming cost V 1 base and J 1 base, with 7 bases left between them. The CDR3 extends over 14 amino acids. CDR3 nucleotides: TGTGCCAGCAGCTTAGGGCCACCGAACACTGAAGCTTTCTTT. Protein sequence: CASSLGPPNTEAFF.

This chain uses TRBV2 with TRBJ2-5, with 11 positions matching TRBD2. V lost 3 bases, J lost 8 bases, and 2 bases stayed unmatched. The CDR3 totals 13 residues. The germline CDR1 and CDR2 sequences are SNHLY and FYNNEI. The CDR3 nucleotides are TGTGCCAGCAGTGAGCGACTAGCGGGAACCCAGTACTTC. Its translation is CASSERLAGTQYF.

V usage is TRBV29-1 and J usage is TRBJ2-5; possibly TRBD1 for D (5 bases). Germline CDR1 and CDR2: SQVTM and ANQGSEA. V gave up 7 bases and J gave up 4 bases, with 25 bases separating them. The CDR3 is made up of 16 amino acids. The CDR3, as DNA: TGCAGCGGCAGCCTATTAGGAGCTCAAGGGGTAGAGACCCAGTACTTC. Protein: CSGSLLGAQGVETQYF. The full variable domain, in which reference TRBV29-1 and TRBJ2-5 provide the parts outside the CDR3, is SAVISQKPSRDICQRGTSLTIQCQVDSQVTMMFWYRQQPGQSLTLIATANQGSEATYESGFVIDKFPISRPNLTFSTLTVSNMSPEDSSIYLCSGSLLGAQGVETQYFGPGTRLLVL.

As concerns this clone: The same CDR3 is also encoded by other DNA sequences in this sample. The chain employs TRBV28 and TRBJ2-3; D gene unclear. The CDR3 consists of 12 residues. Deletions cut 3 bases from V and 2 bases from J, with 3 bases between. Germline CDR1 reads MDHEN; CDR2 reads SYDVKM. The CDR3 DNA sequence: TGTGCCAGCAGTTTGACCACAGATACGCAGTATTTT. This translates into CASSLTTDTQYF.

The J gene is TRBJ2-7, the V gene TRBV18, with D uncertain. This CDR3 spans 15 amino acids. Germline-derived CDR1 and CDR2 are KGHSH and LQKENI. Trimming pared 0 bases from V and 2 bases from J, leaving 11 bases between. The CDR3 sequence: CASSPPVGSPYEQYF. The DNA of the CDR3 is TGTGCCAGCTCACCACCGGTAGGGTCCCCCTACGAGCAGTACTTC. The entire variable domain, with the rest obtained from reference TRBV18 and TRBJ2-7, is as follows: NAGVMQNPRHLVRRRGQEARLRCSPMKGHSHVYWYRQLPEEGLKFMVYLQKENIIDESGMPKERFSAEFPKEGPSILRIQQVVRGDSAAYFCASSPPVGSPYEQYFGPGTRLTVT.

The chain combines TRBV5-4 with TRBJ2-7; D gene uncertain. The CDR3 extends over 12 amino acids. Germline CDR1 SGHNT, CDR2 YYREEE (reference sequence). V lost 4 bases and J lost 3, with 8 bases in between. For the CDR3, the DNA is TGTGCCAGCAGCATCGACGGCTACGAGCAGTACTTC. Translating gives CASSIDGYEQYF.

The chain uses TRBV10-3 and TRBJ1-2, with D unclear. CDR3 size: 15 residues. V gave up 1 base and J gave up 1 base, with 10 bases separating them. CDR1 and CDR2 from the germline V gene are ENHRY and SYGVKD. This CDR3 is CAISELTGINYGYTF. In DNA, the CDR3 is TGTGCCATCAGTGAGTTGACGGGAATTAACTATGGCTACACCTTC.

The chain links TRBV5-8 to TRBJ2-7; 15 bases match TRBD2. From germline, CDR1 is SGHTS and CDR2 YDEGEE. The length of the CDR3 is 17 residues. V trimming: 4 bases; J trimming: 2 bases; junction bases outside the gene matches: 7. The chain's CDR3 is CASSLPGLAGGAYEQYF. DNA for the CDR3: TGTGCCAGCAGCCTTCCGGGACTAGCGGGAGGAGCCTACGAGCAGTACTTC.

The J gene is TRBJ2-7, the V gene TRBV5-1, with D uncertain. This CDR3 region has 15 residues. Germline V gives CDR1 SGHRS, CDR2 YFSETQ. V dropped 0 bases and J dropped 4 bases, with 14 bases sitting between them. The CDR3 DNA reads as TGCGCCAGCAGCTTGGAGTCACAGTTGAGTTACGAGCAGTACTTC. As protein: CASSLESQLSYEQYF.